Listed below are T cell receptor beta chains from one sample, sequenced in a study of blood T cell repertoires in COVID-19. Profiled with immunoSEQ multiplex PCR; TCRdb holds only in-frame clones, not every one. The repertoire holds some 160,000 clones, with 80% to 90% as singletons. Specimen: peripheral blood. Receptor source: a woman aged 60-70 years with active COVID-19. Both conserved end residues are part of each CDR3. D genes are given only for firm matches. Only part of the rows carry a size: once, few, many, or a class if the clone is expanded.

TRBD2 TRBJ2-1 - TRBV5-4 TGTGCCAGCAGCCCGGGACTAGCGGAATACAATGAGCAGTTCTTC CASSPGLAEYNEQFF
- TRBJ1-5 once TRBV19 TGTGCCAGTAGTGCTGCGGTTACAGGGACGCCCTATCAGCCCCAGCATTTT CASSAAVTGTPYQPQHF
TRBD1 TRBJ1-2 - TRBV30 TGTGCCTGGAGAACCCTCAAGACAGGGTTGTTAAACTATGGCTACACCTTC CAWRTLKTGLLNYGYTF
- TRBJ1-5 few TRBV19 TGTGCCAGTAGTGGGCTTGATCAGCCCCAGCATTTT CASSGLDQPQHF
TRBD1 TRBJ1-2 - TRBV6-6 TGTGCCAGCAGTTACGTGACAGGGGGGAGCTATGGCTACACCTTC CASSYVTGGSYGYTF
TRBD1 TRBJ1-4 - TRBV7-9 TGTGCCAGCAGCCACGGACAGGGGCCTTTGGAAAAACTGTTTTTT CASSHGQGPLEKLFF
TRBD1 TRBJ1-1 - TRBV7-9 TGTGCCAGCAGCACTGGACAGGGGTTTGGAGCTTTCTTT CASSTGQGFGAFF
- TRBJ2-7 - TRBV9 TGTGCCAGCAGCCGCCGGTCGGGGGTCTACGAGCAGTACTTC CASSRRSGVYEQYF
TRBD2 TRBJ2-2 - TRBV7-2 TGTGCCAGCAGCTCGAGAAAAGCGGGAGCCGGGGAGCTGTTTTTT CASSSRKAGAGELFF
- TRBJ2-3 - TRBV28 TGTGCCAGCAGCCTAGGGGCGGAAGGGCCGGCGGATACGCAGTATTTT CASSLGAEGPADTQYF
- TRBJ2-1 - TRBV4-2 TGTGCCAGCAGCCAAGCCAGTACCTATGAGCAGTTCTTC CASSQASTYEQFF
- TRBJ2-2 - TRBV24-1 TGTGCCTCCCTAGCCGGGGGCTTAAGCGGGACCGGCGGGGAGCTGTTTTTT CASLAGGLSGTGGELFF
TRBD2 TRBJ2-1 - TRBV28 TGTGCCAGCAGTTTTAGCGGGAGAGGGGATGAGCAGTTCTTC CASSFSGRGDEQFF
- TRBJ1-2 - TRBV28 TGTGCCAGCAGTCGGACGGGGGGCTATGGCTACACCTTC CASSRTGGYGYTF
- TRBJ2-1 - TRBV2 TGTGCCAGCAGAAAAGAGGGTGTGGGGGCCGAGCAGTTCTTC CASRKEGVGAEQFF
TRBD2 TRBJ2-1 - TRBV10-3 TGTGCCATCAGTGGGGGGACTAGAGCCTTCGATGAGCAGTTCTTC CAISGGTRAFDEQFF
TRBD2 TRBJ2-4 - TRBV3-1/TRBV3-2 TGTGCCAGCAGCCAAGATCCCCACATGGGACTAGCGGGAGGGACGAAAAACATTCAGTACTTC CASSQDPHMGLAGGTKNIQYF
TRBD1 TRBJ1-5 - TRBV2 TGTGCCAGCAAGGGGCAGGGGGCAGTTCAGCCCCAGCATTTT CASKGQGAVQPQHF
- TRBJ2-3 once TRBV15 TGTGCCACCAGCAGAGGACCGTCCGGGACACGGAGCACAGATACGCAGTATTTT CATSRGPSGTRSTDTQYF
- TRBJ2-4 few TRBV7-2 TGTGCCAGCAGCCCACAAGGAGGGCTAGCCAAAAACATTCAGTACTTC CASSPQGGLAKNIQYF
TRBD1 TRBJ1-5 few TRBV28 TGTGCCAGCAGTTTCCCTACAGGGGGTGATCAGCCCCAGCATTTT CASSFPTGGDQPQHF
TRBD1 TRBJ2-5 - TRBV7-9 TGTGCCAGCAGCTTAGGAGGGGGCGGGCGAGAGACCCAGTACTTC CASSLGGGGRETQYF
- TRBJ2-1 - TRBV7-9 TGTGCCAGCAGCTTACAGGCACCTTCGAAGTTCTTC CASSLQAPSKFF
TRBD2 TRBJ2-1 once TRBV19 TGTGCCAGTAGTATAGGACTAGCGGGAGGCGGCTCCTACAATGAGCAGTTCTTC CASSIGLAGGGSYNEQFF
TRBD2 TRBJ2-7 - TRBV3-1/TRBV3-2 TGTGCCAGCAGCCCCGGGACTAGCGGTTTAAAGCAGTACTTC CASSPGTSGLKQYF
- TRBJ2-5 - TRBV28 TGTGCCAGCAGTCGAGACTCGGAGACCCAGTACTTC CASSRDSETQYF
TRBD1 TRBJ1-3 - TRBV7-9 TGTGCCAGCAGCACCCGACAGGGGGCTAGTGGAAACACCATATATTTT CASSTRQGASGNTIYF
TRBD2 TRBJ2-7 - TRBV15 TGTGCCACCAGCATGTCGGGAGGTCGGTACGAGCAGTACTTC CATSMSGGRYEQYF
- TRBJ2-7 - TRBV5-4 TGTGCCAGCCAAGCCTATGTGAGGGAGCAGTACTTC CASQAYVREQYF
TRBD2 TRBJ2-3 - TRBV7-8 TGTGCCAGCAGCTTAGTCCTAGCGGGGTACACAGATACGCAGTATTTT CASSLVLAGYTDTQYF
- TRBJ2-5 once TRBV30 TGTGCCTGGAGTTTTAGCCTGGGAGAGACCCAGTACTTC CAWSFSLGETQYF
TRBD1 TRBJ1-1 - TRBV4-3 TGCGCCAGCAGCCAAGATCTGGGACAGGGGGGAGGCCTGAACACTGAAGCTTTCTTT CASSQDLGQGGGLNTEAFF
TRBD2 TRBJ2-1 once TRBV3-1/TRBV3-2 TGTGCCAGCAGCCTTTCGGGACTAGCGGGACCTGAGCAGTTCTTC CASSLSGLAGPEQFF
- TRBJ1-1 - TRBV15 TGTGCCACCAGCAGAGATCGCGGCGGGGGCACTGAAGCTTTCTTT CATSRDRGGGTEAFF
TRBD1 TRBJ1-1 - TRBV4-3 TGCGCCAGCAGCCAAGATAGGGGGCCCGTCACTGAAGCTTTCTTT CASSQDRGPVTEAFF
- TRBJ1-6 - TRBV28 TGTGCCAGCAGTTTGGTAACTCCGAATAATTCACCCCTCCACTTT CASSLVTPNNSPLHF
- TRBJ1-2 - TRBV12-5 TGTGCTAGTGGTTTGTCCCAGGGCCAGGGGATCTATGGCTACACCTTC CASGLSQGQGIYGYTF
- TRBJ2-1 - TRBV21-1 TGTGCCAGCAGCAAACTAAGGCGGGAGGGGGCCAATGAGCAGTTCTTC CASSKLRREGANEQFF
TRBD2 TRBJ2-1 - TRBV10-3 TGTGCCATCAGTGAGTCGATGCCTGGACTAGCGGGAGCCGGCTCCTACAATGAGCAGTTCTTC CAISESMPGLAGAGSYNEQFF
- TRBJ1-2 - TRBV10-3 TGTGCCATCAGTGAGTTCATGGACAGTCCTATTGGCTACACCTTC CAISEFMDSPIGYTF
TRBD2 TRBJ2-3 - TRBV5-1 TGCGCCAGCAGTTCTGTTTATGCGGGAGGAGATACGCAGTATTTT CASSSVYAGGDTQYF
TRBD2 TRBJ2-1 once TRBV10-1 TGCGCCAGCAGTGAGTTGGGACTAGCGCTTAATGAGCAGTTCTTC CASSELGLALNEQFF
- TRBJ1-6 - TRBV28 TGTGCCAGCAGAGGGGGGGTTCGGAATTATAATTCACCCCTCCACTTT CASRGGVRNYNSPLHF
TRBD1 TRBJ1-2 - TRBV6-5 TGTGCCAGCAGCCGTGGGACAGATGGCTACACCTTC CASSRGTDGYTF
TRBD2 TRBJ2-3 - TRBV15 TGTGCCACCAGCAGAGTAGGAGCGGGAGGGGGACATACGCAGTATTTT CATSRVGAGGGHTQYF
TRBD2 TRBJ2-7 - TRBV20-1 TGCAGTGCTAGTATGGCTAGCGGACCCTACGAGCAGTACTTC CSASMASGPYEQYF
- TRBJ1-2 - TRBV11-1 TGTGCCAGCAGCTTTGGAACAGGGCTCAGGTCTGGCTACACCTTC CASSFGTGLRSGYTF
- TRBJ2-1 - TRBV9 TGTGCCAGCAGCGTAACCCTAGGAGCGGGCTCCTACAATGAGCAGTTCTTC CASSVTLGAGSYNEQFF
TRBD2 TRBJ2-7 - TRBV7-9 TGTGCCAGCAGCCTATTACTAGCGGGAGGGTACGAGCAGTACTTC CASSLLLAGGYEQYF
- TRBJ2-3 - TRBV27 TGTGCCAGCAGTCGGACTTATCCGCCTATCGATACGCAGTATTTT CASSRTYPPIDTQYF
TRBD1 TRBJ1-2 - TRBV2 TGTGCCAGCAGTGGACAGGGTTTTGATGGCTACACCTTC CASSGQGFDGYTF
- TRBJ2-3 - TRBV6-2/TRBV6-3 TGTGCCAGCAGTTTTCGGTATAACGCAGATACGCAGTATTTT CASSFRYNADTQYF